This T cell receptor beta chain was captured by sequencing in a study of control samples from healthy donors and cancer patients. The method was immunoSEQ multiplex PCR; TCRdb's version includes in-frame clones alone and lacks a portion of them. The repertoire consists of 100,000 or so clones, with around 89% occurring once and the leading ten covering 7.5% to 10%. CDR3 length: 15 residues. Germline CDR1 and CDR2: MNHEY and SVGAGI. V was pared by 7 bases and J by 7 bases, with 19 bases between. The chain is built from TRBV6-5 and TRBJ2-2; D is uncertain. This TCR came from a man younger than 40 in good health. The sequencing input was blood. CDR3 sequence reads: CASKAGRLSYGELFF. In DNA, the CDR3 is TGTGCCAGCAAAGCTGGTCGGCTGTCTTACGGGGAGCTGTTTTTT.